Shown below are 4 T cell receptor beta chains from a single sample sequenced in a study of T cell responses to AZD1222 COVID-19 vaccine. Data came from immunoSEQ multiplex PCR; TCRdb stores just in-frame clones and leaves some out. The profile shows roughly 120,000 clones, 70% to 90% of them singletons. The specimen comprised peripheral blood, sampled on day 0 of MenACWY control vaccination. The source is an adult in good health.

This clone has just a few counts. The genes are TRBV2 and TRBJ2-7, with 8 bases that match TRBD1. The CDR3 sequence is 14 residues long. Germline loops: CDR1 SNHLY, CDR2 FYNNEI. V was clipped by 7 bases and J by 1 base; unmatched bases: 6. The CDR3 coding sequence is TGTGCCAGCAAAAAGGACAGGGATTCCTACGAGCAGTACTTC. Residues: CASKKDRDSYEQYF.

This chain connects TRBV7-3 to TRBJ1-2, with D possibly matching TRBD1 (6 bases). Germline V gene sequence: CDR1 SGHTA, CDR2 FQGTGA. The CDR3 spans 16 residues. Between the trimmed V and J ends, which lost 4 bases and 4 bases, there was a span of 19 bases. CDR3 nucleotides: TGTGCCAGCAGCTACCGAGGCGGCAGGGGCTTCTATGGCTACACCTTC. It translates to CASSYRGGRGFYGYTF.

In this sample, this clone turned up once. CDR3 in amino acids: CASSSGDRSPNEQYF. DNA for the CDR3: TGCGCCAGCAGCTCGGGTGACAGGTCCCCCAACGAGCAGTACTTC. The chain carries TRBV5-1 and TRBJ2-7; a weak D match, TRBD1 (6 bases). Germline CDR1 is SGHRS and CDR2 is YFSETQ. The CDR3 length is 15 residues. Trimming cost V 3 bases and J 5 bases, with 18 bases left between them.

This clone was counted only a few times. The chain links TRBV9 to TRBJ1-2, with D maybe TRBD1 (6 bases). From germline, CDR1 is SGDLS and CDR2 YYNGEE. This CDR3 is built from 14 residues. V lost 4 bases and J lost 4, with 14 bases in between. The CDR3 DNA sequence: TGTGCCAGCAGCCTCGGGAGGGACATCTATGGCTACACCTTC. Its protein is CASSLGRDIYGYTF. The full variable domain, rest sourced from reference TRBV9 and TRBJ1-2, is DSGVTQTPKHLITATGQRVTLRCSPRSGDLSVYWYQQSLDQGLQFLIQYYNGEERAKGNILERFSAQQFPDLHSELNLSSLELGDSALYFCASSLGRDIYGYTFGSGTRLTVV.